These 15 T cell receptor beta chains were all obtained from the same sample, sequenced in a study of blood T cell repertoires in COVID-19. Produced via immunoSEQ multiplex PCR; TCRdb's table is partial and in-frame only. The profile shows over 200,000 clones, 80% to 90% of them singletons. The material sequenced was PBMCs or T cells enriched from blood (not recorded which). The receptors shown here come from a woman under 40 who had been exposed to COVID-19.

The genes are TRBV11-1 and TRBJ2-7, with 11 bases aligning to TRBD2. CDR1 and CDR2 from the germline V gene are SGHAT and FQDESV (reference sequence). CDR3 size: 15 residues. With 5 bases clipped from V and 7 bases from J, the junction kept 10 bases outside the gene matches. The CDR3 bases are TGTGCCAGCAGCCCAAAGACTAGCGGGGTCTTGGAGCAGTACTTC. As protein: CASSPKTSGVLEQYF.

The rearrangement links TRBV12-5 to TRBJ1-2; 7 positions agree with TRBD1. CDR1 LGHNT and CDR2 FRNRAP come from the germline V gene. V was clipped by 6 bases and J by 4 bases; unmatched bases: 8. The CDR3 extends over 14 amino acids. This CDR3 is CASGSTDRTYGYTF. The CDR3, as DNA: TGTGCTAGTGGCTCGACGGACAGGACCTATGGCTACACCTTC. The complete variable domain, with remaining parts taken from reference TRBV12-5 and TRBJ1-2, reads DARVTQTPRHKVTEMGQEVTMRCQPILGHNTVFWYRQTMMQGLELLAYFRNRAPLDDSGMPKDRFSAEMPDATLATLKIQPSEPRDSAVYFCASGSTDRTYGYTFGSGTRLTVV.

The rearrangement links TRBV10-1 to TRBJ1-4; TRBD1 agrees at 7 bases. The V segment lost 2 bases and the J segment 3 bases; nucleotides outside the gene matches: 3. The V gene's germline CDR1 is WNHNN and CDR2 SYGVQD (reference sequence). This CDR3 has 15 amino acids. The CDR3 sequence is CASSEEGGPNEKLFF. DNA for the CDR3: TGCGCCAGCAGTGAGGAAGGGGGCCCTAATGAAAAACTGTTTTTT.

The chain couples TRBV9 to TRBJ2-1, with 8 positions matching TRBD2. Germline trimming cut 0 bases from V and 12 bases from J; bases unmatched to any gene: 11. Germline V gene lookup returns CDR1 SGDLS and CDR2 YYNGEE. This CDR3 is built from 15 residues. CDR3 residues: CASSVEAHRTSPQFF. The CDR3 DNA reads TGTGCCAGCAGCGTAGAGGCCCACCGGACTAGCCCGCAGTTCTTC.

The gene calls are TRBV28 and TRBJ1-5; D perhaps matches TRBD1 (6 bases). Germline V gene sequence: CDR1 MDHEN, CDR2 SYDVKM. The CDR3 extends over 15 amino acids. V was pared by 3 bases and J by 5 bases, with 14 bases between. The CDR3 sequence is CASSLLTGSDQPQHF. Here the CDR3 DNA reads TGTGCCAGCAGTTTGCTCACAGGGTCCGATCAGCCCCAGCATTTT.

This chain links TRBV19 with TRBJ2-2; the match to TRBD1 covers 8 bases. V lost 3 bases and J lost 4; bases outside the gene matches: 4. Germline V CDR1 and CDR2: LNHDA, SQIVND (reference sequence). This CDR3 has 15 residues. CDR3 coding DNA: TGTGCCAGTAGTATTCAGGACAGGGCCACCGGGGAGCTGTTTTTT. It is translated as CASSIQDRATGELFF. The full variable domain, rest sourced from reference TRBV19 and TRBJ2-2, is DGGITQSPKYLFRKEGQNVTLSCEQNLNHDAMYWYRQDPGQGLRLIYYSQIVNDFQKGDIAEGYSVSREKKESFPLTVTSAQKNPTAFYLCASSIQDRATGELFFGEGSRLTVL.

The CDR3 loop is CASSLLAGGPNEQFF. In DNA form, the CDR3 reads TGTGCCAGCAGCCTCCTAGCGGGAGGGCCCAATGAGCAGTTCTTC. The gene calls are TRBV7-3 and TRBJ2-1; TRBD2 agrees at 12 bases. The CDR3 has 15 residues. With V trimmed by 5 bases and J by 6 bases, 5 bases remained unmatched. Germline V gene sequence: CDR1 SGHTA, CDR2 FQGTGA.

The V call is TRBV5-1, the J call TRBJ2-2, with 7 nucleotides matching TRBD1. CDR1 is SGHRS and CDR2 is YFSETQ in the germline V gene. The trim removed 1 base at V and 5 bases at J, leaving 8 bases unmatched. This CDR3 has 16 amino acids. In DNA, the CDR3 is TGCGCCAGCAGCTTGCCCACAGGGGTTGGTACCGGGGAGCTGTTTTTT. This translates into CASSLPTGVGTGELFF.

J is TRBJ1-5 and V is TRBV5-6; the match to TRBD1 covers 11 bases. Germline V gene data show CDR1 as SGHDT and CDR2 as YYEEEE. There are 16 residues in the CDR3. With 4 bases clipped from V and 2 bases from J, the junction kept 5 bases outside the gene matches. DNA of the CDR3: TGTGCCAGCAGCGGCGGGACAGGGGGACGCAATCAGCCCCAGCATTTT. Translated: CASSGGTGGRNQPQHF.

This clone showed up just a few times. V usage is TRBV7-9 and J usage is TRBJ1-3; D is unclear. The CDR3 runs 17 residues. V lost 8 bases and J lost 0, with 20 bases in between. Germline V gene sequence: CDR1 SEHNR, CDR2 FQNEAQ (reference sequence). CDR3 DNA: TGTGCCAGCTCTCATCCGCGGCAGCAAAGCTCTGGAAACACCATATATTTT. The encoded protein is CASSHPRQQSSGNTIYF.

This rearrangement joins TRBV6-5 to TRBJ1-6; 9 bases agree with TRBD1. The V gene end was trimmed by 6 bases and the J gene end by 7 bases; junction bases not matched to a gene: 4. Germline assignment: CDR1 MNHEY and CDR2 SVGAGI. The CDR3 length is 14 residues. The CDR3 loop is CASRGQGGNSPLHF. Written as DNA, the CDR3 is TGTGCCAGCAGGGGACAGGGAGGCAATTCACCCCTCCACTTT.

J is TRBJ2-1 and V is TRBV30; 12 bases map to TRBD2. J was trimmed by 9 bases and V by 2 bases; bases with no gene match: 14. This CDR3 is built from 17 residues. The germline gives CDR1 GTSNPN, CDR2 SVGIG (reference sequence). The CDR3 loop is CAWSLELAGGKGGEQFF. DNA of the CDR3: TGTGCCTGGAGTTTAGAACTAGCGGGAGGAAAGGGGGGTGAGCAGTTCTTC.

The rearrangement links TRBV28 to TRBJ1-5, with D possibly matching TRBD1 (5 bases). Trimming shortened V by 1 base and J by 0 bases, and 10 bases separated the two germline ends. Germline loops: CDR1 MDHEN, CDR2 SYDVKM. The CDR3 is 16 residues long. CDR3 bases: TGTGCCAGCAGTTTATCAGGGCTTCGTAGCAATCAGCCCCAGCATTTT. This translates into CASSLSGLRSNQPQHF.

The chain combines TRBV15 with TRBJ2-5; 12 bases line up with TRBD2. Germline V lookup: CDR1 LNHNV, CDR2 YYDKDF (reference sequence). The CDR3 has 15 amino acids. Trimming took 5 bases from V and 4 from J; bases not matched to a gene: 5. In DNA form, the CDR3 reads TGTGCCACCAGCCTTGGACTAGCGGGACTAGAGACCCAGTACTTC. This encodes CATSLGLAGLETQYF.

This clone is a singleton in its sample. The genes are TRBV9 and TRBJ2-2, with D tentatively TRBD2 (5 bases). V lost 0 bases and J lost 7, with 7 bases in between. The CDR3 length is 13 residues. Germline assignment: CDR1 SGDLS and CDR2 YYNGEE. The CDR3 DNA reads as TGTGCCAGCAGCGTAGTCAGCGGCGGGGAGCTGTTTTTT. The encoded protein is CASSVVSGGELFF.